The sequence of this T cell receptor beta chain was determined in a study of Ad26.COV2.S vaccination and SARS-CoV-2 variants. Data came from immunoSEQ multiplex PCR; TCRdb stores just in-frame clones and leaves some out. This table holds 330,000 or so clones, 85% to 90% found once. The sample's treatment: some 19 received Ad26.COV2.S at low or high dose, single or two shots; about 5 received placebo; per-sample allocation not given. Following the first vaccine or placebo injection, samples were taken on day 63. This CDR3 has 16 amino acids. Germline V CDR1 and CDR2: SGHTA, FQGNSA. The V gene end was trimmed by 5 bases and the J gene end by 6 bases; junction bases not matched to a gene: 11.

The input for sequencing was peripheral blood, taken in a trial of Ad26.COV2.S vaccine versus placebo. The chain uses TRBV7-2 and TRBJ2-1; 9 nucleotides agree with TRBD2. The TCR was taken from a person aged 18 to 65 who received the Ad26.COV2.S COVID-19 vaccine or a placebo. In DNA, the CDR3 is TGTGCCAGCAGCCCCGAGCGACTAGCGGTAACCAATGAGCAGTTCTTC. Translation gives CASSPERLAVTNEQFF.